This T cell receptor (beta chain) appears in the sequencing data of a study of T cell responses to AZD1222 COVID-19 vaccine. Study details: The study pooled second doses at about 4 or about 12 weeks. Notes on the study in general: Possibly, clonal diversity was underestimated; donors were largely white British and included more females.

Details on this clone: Its antigen remains unknown.

Clones were sequenced by immunoSEQ multiplex PCR, and TCRdb holds only the in-frame ones, with some missing. Of about 150,000 clones detected, more than 85% appear once; the ten largest clones hold under 5%. CDR3 length: 13 amino acids. Trimming took off 0 bases at V and 7 bases at J, with 8 bases between the two ends. The germline V gene encodes CDR1 SGHRS and CDR2 YFSETQ. This TCR came from an adult in good health. This sample comprised peripheral blood, obtained on day 0 of AZD1222 vaccination. This chain connects TRBV5-1 to TRBJ1-5, with D perhaps matching TRBD1 (5 bases). The CDR3 DNA reads TGCGCCAGCAGCTTGGTCGGGGACCAGCCCCAGCATTTT. The encoded protein is CASSLVGDQPQHF.